The 24 T cell receptor beta chains presented below share a single source sample, sequenced in a study of naive and memory T cell subsets (dated by TCRdb to about 2017). The study reported a robust and sensitive protocol to amplify, sequence and analyze TCRs, based on 3' ligation of a UMI-containing oligonucleotide to TCR cDNA. Libraries were constructed by 5' RACE. Sequencer: Illumina MiSeq. Four rounds of PCR, run with the SP2 primer together with nested alpha and beta constant region primers, were used to amplify the ligated cDNA. In-frame beta chains were kept once TCRdb had trimmed the public reads at Q25 with fastp and called clones with MiXCR. Entries that share a CDR3 protein sequence are merged under the most common genes and DNA. The sample table records tens of thousands of distinct CDR3 sequences; 6.5% to 9% of these occur just once. The ten largest make up about 19% of the sample. The receptor source for this set is a female donor in good health.

This clonotype turned up a few times. V usage is TRBV5-1 and J usage is TRBJ1-1; D gene ambiguous. The CDR3 runs to 14 residues. The germline V gene encodes CDR1 SGHRS and CDR2 YFSETQ. The V end lost 2 bases, the J end lost 8 bases, and 16 bases lay between the germline ends. Written as DNA, the CDR3 is TGCGCCAGCAGCTTTTCACAGCCGAGTTTCGAAGCTTTCTTT. Residues: CASSFSQPSFEAFF.

The V and J genes are TRBV29-1 and TRBJ1-1; 9 nucleotides agree with TRBD1. The length of the CDR3 is 14 residues. V lost 6 bases, J lost 5 bases, and 10 bases stayed unmatched. Germline CDR1 is SQVTM and CDR2 is ANQGSEA. DNA of the CDR3: TGCAGCGTGCACAGGGGGCGCGGGAGTACTGAAGCTTTCTTT. As protein: CSVHRGRGSTEAFF.

This clonotype was counted a few times. The V call is TRBV28, the J call TRBJ1-6; the D is unclear. V shed 3 bases and J shed 0 bases, with 12 bases lying between them. The CDR3 consists of 17 residues. Germline V lookup: CDR1 MDHEN, CDR2 SYDVKM. The CDR3 protein is CASSFPIGSSYNSPLHF. The CDR3 coding sequence is TGTGCCAGCAGTTTTCCGATAGGGAGCTCCTATAATTCACCCCTCCACTTT.

V gene TRBV28 combines with J gene TRBJ1-4; weak D call: TRBD1 (5 bases). The CDR3 is made up of 16 amino acids. Trimming took off 6 bases at V and 5 bases at J, with 19 bases between the two ends. Germline CDR1 is MDHEN and CDR2 is SYDVKM. The CDR3 sequence: CASSTTSQGRNEKLFF. As DNA, the CDR3 is TGTGCCAGCAGCACGACTTCTCAGGGAAGAAATGAAAAACTGTTTTTT.

In its sample, this clonotype was seen many times. The CDR3: CSAPRPENYNEQFF. In nucleotides, the CDR3 is TGCAGTGCCCCCCGTCCCGAGAACTACAATGAGCAGTTCTTC. The J gene is TRBJ2-1, the V gene TRBV20-1; D unresolved. Germline values: CDR1 DFQATT, CDR2 SNEGSKA (reference sequence). CDR3 length: 14 amino acids. Trimming left V 6 bases short and J 3 bases short, with 15 bases between.

This chain joins TRBV28 and TRBJ2-2, with 8 positions matching TRBD1. Looked up from germline, CDR1 is MDHEN and CDR2 is SYDVKM. The CDR3 has 15 residues. Germline trimming cut 3 bases from V and 6 bases from J; bases unmatched to any gene: 6. The CDR3 spells CASSLSGGRSGELFF. Here the CDR3 DNA reads TGTGCCAGCAGTTTGTCAGGGGGCAGGTCCGGGGAGCTGTTTTTT.

A few counts support this clonotype. The V and J genes are TRBV27 and TRBJ2-2, with D hard to call. The CDR3 sequence is 14 residues long. Trimming pared 8 bases from V and 7 bases from J, leaving 17 bases between. Germline V gene sequence: CDR1 MNHEY, CDR2 SMNVEV (reference sequence). The CDR3 nucleotides are TGTGCCAGCGGCTTTTACACCACCGGCGGGGAGCTGTTTTTT. Translation: CASGFYTTGGELFF.

The chain has TRBV28 and TRBJ1-4, with TRBD1 matching 8 bases. From germline, CDR1 is MDHEN and CDR2 SYDVKM. V dropped 6 bases and J dropped 7; count of bases not matched to a gene: 13. This CDR3 is 16 amino acids long. CDR3 protein: CASRWDRTLASEKLFF. The CDR3 bases are TGTGCCAGCAGGTGGGACAGGACCCTCGCTAGTGAAAAACTGTTTTTT.

This clonotype was seen only a few times. CDR3 bases: TGTGCCAGCAGTGAATTTGGTAGCGGGGGCTCCTTGTACCAAGAGACCCAGTACTTC. Amino acids: CASSEFGSGGSLYQETQYF. The genes are TRBV6-1 and TRBJ2-5; the match to TRBD2 covers 9 bases. The V gene end was trimmed by 2 bases and the J gene end by 0 bases; junction bases not matched to a gene: 13. Germline CDR1 is MNHNS and CDR2 is SASEGT. The CDR3 totals 19 residues.

Only a few counts were recorded for this clonotype. A much larger clone differs by one base, so this may be a read error. J is TRBJ1-2 and V is TRBV7-3; D is undetermined. The CDR3 covers 15 residues. From germline, CDR1 is SGHTA and CDR2 FQGTGA. CDR3 sequence (DNA): TGTGCCAGCAGCTTAGGGCCAGATTCTTCCTATGGCGACACCTTC. Its translation is CASSLGPDSSYGDTF.

This clonotype appeared a few times. The rearrangement uses TRBV7-3 and TRBJ1-6; D may be TRBD1 (5 bases). Germline V gene data show CDR1 as SGHTA and CDR2 as FQGTGA. The CDR3 consists of 15 residues. The germline V and J ends were trimmed by 4 bases and 6 bases, with 13 bases remaining between them. DNA for the CDR3: TGTGCCAGCAGCTCGCAGGGTAACTTTAATTCACCCCTCCACTTT. This translates into CASSSQGNFNSPLHF.

This sequence joins TRBV7-3 and TRBJ2-3; no firm D call. CDR1 is SGHTA, CDR2 FQGTGA, per germline. Trimming left V 1 base short and J 7 bases short, with 21 bases between. The CDR3 totals 17 residues. The CDR3 protein is CASSLSSSSRVLNTQYF. The CDR3 nucleotides read TGTGCCAGCAGCTTAAGTTCCTCGAGTCGCGTCCTTAATACGCAGTATTTT.

The J gene is TRBJ1-2, the V gene TRBV28, with D unclear. The CDR3 is made up of 12 amino acids. Germline CDR1 reads MDHEN; CDR2 reads SYDVKM. The ends were cut back, 10 bases at V and 7 bases at J, with 16 bases in the middle. The CDR3 DNA is TGTGCCATCCTCGAGGGAATGGGTGGCTACACCTTC. It encodes CAILEGMGGYTF.

The gene calls are TRBV27 and TRBJ2-1; 9 bases match TRBD1. V lost 7 bases to trimming and J lost 7 bases; unmatched junction nucleotides: 14. The germline CDR1 and CDR2 sequences are MNHEY and SMNVEV (reference sequence). This CDR3 has 16 residues. For the CDR3, the DNA is TGTGCCAGCACTCTACAGGGGGCAGCTACGGGGAATGAGCAGTTCTTC. Translating gives CASTLQGAATGNEQFF.

The chain has TRBV28 and TRBJ1-2; 9 nucleotides agree with TRBD1. Unmatched junction bases numbered 7, after V lost 4 bases and J lost 4 bases. Per germline, CDR1 MDHEN and CDR2 SYDVKM. The CDR3 loop spans 15 amino acids. CDR3 DNA: TGTGCCAGCAGTTCTCAAGGGACAGGGACCTATGGCTACACCTTC. Protein: CASSSQGTGTYGYTF.

This clonotype was detected only a few times. The chain combines TRBV10-2 with TRBJ1-2; D might be TRBD1 (5 bases). V lost 2 bases, J lost 0 bases, and 7 bases lay in between. Germline lookup yields CDR1 WSHSY and CDR2 SAAADI. The CDR3 length is 14 residues. CDR3 region: CASSEPDTNYGYTF. The CDR3 nucleotides are TGCGCCAGCAGTGAGCCGGACACTAACTATGGCTACACCTTC.

This clonotype was picked up many times. The gene calls are TRBV9 and TRBJ2-3; TRBD2 matches 10 bases. Trimming took 3 bases from V and 5 from J; bases not matched to a gene: 15. Germline CDR1 SGDLS, CDR2 YYNGEE. This CDR3 is built from 18 residues. The CDR3 DNA follows: TGTGCCAGCAGCGCCAAACCCCCCCCTAGCGGGGGTTTAGATACGCAGTATTTT. Its protein product is CASSAKPPPSGGLDTQYF.

Only a few counts were recorded for this clonotype. This rearrangement joins TRBV6-5 to TRBJ2-6; unclear D gene. In germline, CDR1 is MNHEY, CDR2 SVGAGI. Trimming removed 5 bases at V and 4 bases at J, with 18 bases between. The CDR3 is made up of 17 amino acids. The CDR3 region has the DNA TGTGCCAGCAGTCAAAGGACCCTTCCCGTCGGGGCCAACGTCCTGACTTTC. This translates into CASSQRTLPVGANVLTF.

This clonotype was counted only a few times. The chain couples TRBV25-1 to TRBJ2-3; 13 nucleotides match TRBD2. Germline trimming cut 6 bases from V and 2 bases from J; bases unmatched to any gene: 11. CDR3 length equals 18 residues. Germline CDR1 MGHDK, CDR2 SYGVNS. The CDR3 here is CASSPLTTSGRHTDTQYF. CDR3 DNA sequence: TGTGCCAGCAGCCCCCTTACGACTAGCGGGAGGCACACAGATACGCAGTATTTT.

This clonotype was counted many times. The chain carries TRBV5-1 and TRBJ2-2; tentatively, D is TRBD1 (6 bases). The germline V gene has CDR1 SGHRS and CDR2 YFSETQ. The CDR3 totals 16 residues. Deletions cut 4 bases from V and 2 bases from J, with 15 bases between. The CDR3 nucleotides are TGCGCCAGCAGCACAGTCCGGGACACTAACACCGGGGAGCTGTTTTTT. Translating it yields CASSTVRDTNTGELFF.

The table lists this clonotype with many counts. The CDR3 DNA is TGTGCCAGCAACCCCGGACAGATCTATGGCTACACCTTC. Encoded protein: CASNPGQIYGYTF. The V and J genes are TRBV12-3 or TRBV12-4 and TRBJ1-2; TRBD1 is a possible D gene (6 bases). The CDR3 is 13 amino acids. V lost 7 bases, J lost 4 bases, and 13 bases lay in between.

This clonotype came up many times. The chain has TRBV20-1 and TRBJ2-1; D gene unclear. The CDR3 totals 12 residues. The V and J ends lost 7 bases and 9 bases respectively, with 16 bases between them. CDR1 DFQATT and CDR2 SNEGSKA come from the germline V gene (reference sequence). CDR3 in DNA: TGCAGTGTGACTCGTTCGGCACTTGAGCAGTTCTTC. It translates to CSVTRSALEQFF.

This clonotype was seen at least ten times. The chain carries TRBV30 and TRBJ1-4; D not resolved. Germline V CDR1 and CDR2: GTSNPN, SVGIG (reference sequence). The CDR3 sequence is 15 residues long. V gave up 0 bases and J gave up 2 bases, with 10 bases separating them. The CDR3 reads CAWSVPRSTNEKLFF. The CDR3 DNA reads as TGTGCCTGGAGTGTCCCCAGATCCACTAATGAAAAACTGTTTTTT.

The table lists this clonotype with a few counts. The chain couples TRBV16 to TRBJ1-1; 9 nucleotides match TRBD1. V shed 4 bases and J 6 bases; nucleotides not matched to a gene: 9. The germline CDR1 and CDR2 sequences are KGHSY and FQNENV. The CDR3 runs 15 residues. CDR3 nucleotide sequence: TGTGCCAGCAGCCCACTCGGGACAGGGAGGTCTGAAGCTTTCTTT. As protein: CASSPLGTGRSEAFF. Supplemented by reference TRBV16 and TRBJ1-1, the full variable domain reads GEEVAQTPKHLVRGEGQKAKLYCAPIKGHSYVFWYQQVLKNEFKFLISFQNENVFDETGMPKERFSAKCLPNSPCSLEIQATKLEDSAVYFCASSPLGTGRSEAFFGQGTRLTVV.